This T cell receptor beta chain was found in a study of a mutant IDH1 vaccine in newly diagnosed glioma. Study at large: Onset of vaccination occurred 4-6 weeks following radiotherapy alone, or with temozolomide cycles. Most patients had radiochemotherapy with temozolomide before enrollment; others had one alone. Overall study results and limits: Altogether, around 93% of patients exhibited vaccine-induced immune responses.

A word on this clone: Its specificity is not known.

Method: immunoSEQ multiplex PCR; TCRdb's copy keeps in-frame clones and lacks some. The table includes some 60,000 clones, around 80% detected once. The germline V gene has CDR1 SGHRS and CDR2 YFSETQ. There are 15 residues in the CDR3. V lost 0 bases and J lost 4; bases outside the gene matches: 4. Time point specified: week 11, during vaccination. The study gave 300 ug of mutant IDH1 20-mer peptide per vaccine dose, with topical imiquimod. Each of the donors came in with new WHO grade 3 or 4 astrocytomas that were IDH1-mutant and ATRX-lost. The chain links TRBV5-1 to TRBJ2-1; 7 bases are a match to TRBD2. Sequenced here: PBMCs, sampled from a glioma patient whose treatment included an IDH1 peptide vaccine. The clonotype comes from a man aged 25 to 40 with glioma. The CDR3 bases are TGCGCCAGCAGCTTGGGGGCGGGAGATTACAATGAGCAGTTCTTC. Residues: CASSLGAGDYNEQFF.